This T cell receptor (beta chain) was documented in a study of early T cells in non-severe SARS-CoV-2 infection. Overall study context: The input, bulk RNA from unsorted whole blood, was sequenced, and chains were unpaired. Study-level findings and limits: The study's VDJdb matching favored anti-spike CD8 responses and missed private and CD4 specificities.

Germline trimming cut 8 bases from V and 3 bases from J; bases unmatched to any gene: 1. The CDR3 spans 11 residues. Unique molecular identifier tags were affixed to discrete cDNA molecules. TCRdb reprocessed the 5' RACE reads with MiXCR, giving one entry per CDR3 protein. This sample has 55,000 to 70,000 distinct CDR3 sequences, with roughly 13% found just once. This clonotype was seen only a few times. Its specificity is not known. Source material: whole blood. This sequence originates from an adult who was a healthcare worker with PCR-confirmed SARS-CoV-2 infection or an uninfected control (not recorded which). This chain joins TRBV12-3 or TRBV12-4 and TRBJ2-7, with 7 bases identical to TRBD2. DNA of the CDR3: TGTGCCAGCGAGCGGGACTACGAGCAGTACTTC. Its protein product is CASERDYEQYF.